Listed below are T cell receptor beta chains from one sample, sequenced in a study of T cell repertoires in cytomegalovirus infection. TCRdb recomputed calls from the reads with MiXCR, one row per CDR3 protein. Of 740,000 or so distinct CDR3 sequences listed, roughly 35% were seen once; the top ten hold more than 2.5%. Specimen: PBMCs. Every receptor here comes from a human donor in good health (CMV status not recorded). Some clones in this sample may be carry-over from other donors' samples. The CDR3 runs from the conserved cysteine through the conserved F or W. Only some rows state a clone size, as once, few, many or a class for expanded clones.

clone_size v_call cdr3_aa
. TRBV12-3/TRBV12-4 CASTLGKKLSTDTQYF
few TRBV7-2 CASSILAGRGTDTQYF
. TRBV28 CASSSPGRGNQPQHF
. TRBV7-2 CASSLRDPPYEQYF
. TRBV7-8 CASSADRGIAGQPQHF
. TRBV28 CASSPAQRGSLYEQYF
. TRBV28 CASSLIWREIAKNIQYF
few TRBV12-3/TRBV12-4 CASRGGTGVRDTQYF
. TRBV11-3 CASSLEGGHTQYF
. TRBV6-1 CASSERARGTPGQPQHF
few TRBV7-6 CASSSEISNTGELFF
many TRBV19 CASSYLGETQYF
. TRBV11-1 CASSLVPDRGARF
. TRBV6-5 CASSYSTSYEQYF
. TRBV4-1 CASSLFGPQAKNIQYF